This T cell receptor (beta chain) came from a study of beta chain features in type 1 diabetes. What was sequenced were expressed TCRB transcripts, since all of the isolated RNA had been reverse transcribed. Here immunoSEQ multiplex PCR was the method, and the copy in TCRdb shows in-frame clones only, minus some. Here the sample spans some 120,000 clones, approximately 15% being singletons. General observations from the study: Among all four CD4+ subsets, Type 1 diabetes patients had TCRB CDR3s that were moderately but significantly shorter.

This clone has a handful of counts. The target antigen is unknown. Sorting with CD45RO/CCR7/CD25/CD127/CD95/CD27 yielded naive, central memory, regulatory and stem-like memory CD4+ cells. Germline V gene data show CDR1 as SEHNR and CDR2 as FQNEAQ (reference sequence). The V and J ends lost 4 bases and 8 bases, in that order; junction bases with no gene match: 13. This CDR3 region has 17 residues. The receptor's source is a man aged 18 to 30 with type 1 diabetes. The rearrangement joins TRBV7-9 to TRBJ2-4, with 11 bases fitting TRBD2. The sequenced sample consisted of central memory CD4+ T cells from blood. CDR3 sequence reads: CASSSKTSGNVGDIQYF. The CDR3 DNA sequence: TGTGCCAGCAGCTCGAAGACTAGCGGGAATGTAGGGGACATTCAGTACTTC.